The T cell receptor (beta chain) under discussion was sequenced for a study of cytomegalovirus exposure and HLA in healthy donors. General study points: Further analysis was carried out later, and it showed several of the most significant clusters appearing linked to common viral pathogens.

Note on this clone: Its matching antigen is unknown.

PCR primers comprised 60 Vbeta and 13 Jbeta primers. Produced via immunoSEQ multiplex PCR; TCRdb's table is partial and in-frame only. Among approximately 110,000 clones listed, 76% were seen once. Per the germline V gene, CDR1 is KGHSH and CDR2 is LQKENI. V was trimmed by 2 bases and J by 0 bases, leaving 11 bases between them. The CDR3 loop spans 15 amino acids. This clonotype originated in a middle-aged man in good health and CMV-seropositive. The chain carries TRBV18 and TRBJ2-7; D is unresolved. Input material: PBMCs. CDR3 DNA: TGTGCCAGCTCACCAGCTGGTCGGTACTCCTACGAGCAGTACTTC. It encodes CASSPAGRYSYEQYF.